Each of the 15 T cell receptor beta chains below was sequenced from the same sample in a study of T-cell memory formation after mild COVID-19. TCRdb processed the 5' RACE reads anew with MiXCR; each CDR3 protein has one entry. The sample carries hundreds of thousands of distinct CDR3 sequences, roughly 20% recorded once. Source material: PBMCs or a T cell subset sorted from them (not recorded which). The receptor set was obtained from an adult woman who had mild COVID-19 (a few samples of this study predate the infection). Cell type and time point are not known.

This clonotype showed up just a few times. The chain carries TRBV2 and TRBJ2-5; D remains unclear. Germline CDR1 and CDR2: SNHLY and FYNNEI. Trimming shortened V by 10 bases and J by 4 bases, and 13 bases separated the two germline ends. The CDR3 spans 12 residues. The CDR3 here is CATQDAGETQYF. As DNA, the CDR3 is TGTGCCACCCAGGATGCTGGAGAGACCCAGTACTTC.

The CDR3 region is CASSLAIADTQYF. DNA of the CDR3: TGTGCCAGCAGCTTAGCGATAGCAGATACGCAGTATTTT. The gene calls are TRBV7-2 and TRBJ2-3, with D unclear. Trimming removed 0 bases at V and 4 bases at J, with 5 bases between. Germline V gene sequence: CDR1 SGHTA, CDR2 FQGNSA. The CDR3 runs 13 residues.

This chain connects TRBV11-1 to TRBJ2-3; D remains ambiguous. The CDR3 has 16 residues. The germline gives CDR1 SGHAT, CDR2 FQDESV (reference sequence). Trimming shortened V by 0 bases and J by 0 bases, and 10 bases separated the two germline ends. Here the CDR3 DNA reads TGTGCCAGCAGCTTAGCGGCCTCTTCTAGCACAGATACGCAGTATTTT. Translation: CASSLAASSSTDTQYF.

The rearrangement joins TRBV5-1 to TRBJ2-5; D is unresolved. V lost 3 bases to trimming and J lost 5 bases, with 8 bases between them. This CDR3 region has 12 residues. CDR1 is SGHRS, CDR2 YFSETQ, per germline. CDR3 region: CASSSSVETQYF. CDR3 nucleotide sequence: TGCGCCAGCAGCTCGTCTGTGGAGACCCAGTACTTC.

The chain is built from TRBV24-1 and TRBJ2-5, with TRBD2 identical over 8 bases. The CDR3 has 16 amino acids. Per germline, CDR1 KGHDR and CDR2 SFDVKD. The J segment lost 5 bases and the V segment lost 2 bases, leaving 9 bases of the junction unmatched. Here the CDR3 DNA reads TGTGCCACCAGTGATTCCGGGGGGGGTGAGTGGGAGACCCAGTACTTC. It translates to CATSDSGGGEWETQYF.

This chain links TRBV2 with TRBJ1-2; 10 positions agree with TRBD1. The CDR3 runs 15 residues. The germline V gene has CDR1 SNHLY and CDR2 FYNNEI. The V and J ends lost 3 bases and 6 bases, in that order; junction bases with no gene match: 7. CDR3 sequence: CASSETPGTGDGYTF. CDR3 coding DNA: TGTGCCAGCAGTGAGACGCCCGGGACAGGGGATGGCTACACCTTC.

The chain is built from TRBV7-9 and TRBJ2-7, with D possibly being TRBD1 or TRBD2 (5 bases each). Trimming stripped 1 base from V and 6 bases from J, with 13 bases between. Germline V lookup: CDR1 SEHNR, CDR2 FQNEAQ (reference sequence). The CDR3 sequence is 14 residues long. CDR3 in amino acids: CASSLGGTSGEQYF. DNA of the CDR3: TGTGCCAGCAGCTTAGGGGGGACCAGCGGCGAGCAGTACTTC.

The chain carries TRBV5-1 and TRBJ1-4; D is possibly TRBD1 (5 bases). The germline CDR1 and CDR2 sequences are SGHRS and YFSETQ. The CDR3 totals 16 residues. The V gene lost 6 bases and the J gene lost 3 bases, with 18 bases spanning the gap. The CDR3 spells CASITGLGDANEKLFF. CDR3 sequence (DNA): TGCGCCAGCATCACGGGATTAGGGGACGCTAATGAAAAACTGTTTTTT. The whole variable domain, filled in from reference TRBV5-1 and TRBJ1-4, reads KAGVTQTPRYLIKTRGQQVTLSCSPISGHRSVSWYQQTPGQGLQFLFEYFSETQRNKGNFPGRFSGRQFSNSRSEMNVSTLELGDSALYLCASITGLGDANEKLFFGSGTQLSVL.

This clonotype was found a few times. This chain uses TRBV6-5 with TRBJ2-7, with TRBD2 matching 9 bases. J was trimmed by 4 bases and V by 8 bases; bases with no gene match: 12. The length of the CDR3 is 15 residues. In germline, CDR1 is MNHEY, CDR2 SVGAGI. The CDR3 DNA is TGTGCCAGCCAGAGTCGGCGGGAGGGTCGGTACGAGCAGTACTTC. Translated: CASQSRREGRYEQYF.

V usage is TRBV6-5 and J usage is TRBJ2-7; 8 positions agree with TRBD1. Germline loops: CDR1 MNHEY, CDR2 SVGAGI. V was clipped by 6 bases and J by 3 bases; unmatched bases: 4. The CDR3 is made up of 13 amino acids. CDR3 residues: CASSRGQGYEQYF. The DNA for the CDR3 is TGTGCCAGCAGCCGAGGACAGGGCTACGAGCAGTACTTC.

J is TRBJ2-2 and V is TRBV3-1, with 14 positions matching TRBD2. The J segment lost 1 base and the V segment lost 10 bases, leaving 5 bases of the junction unmatched. CDR3 length equals 16 residues. CDR1 is LGHDT and CDR2 is YNNKEL in the germline V gene (reference sequence). CDR3 sequence reads: CAIGLAGGENTGELFF. CDR3 nucleotides: TGTGCCATAGGACTAGCGGGGGGAGAGAACACCGGGGAGCTGTTTTTT.

This clonotype was seen more than once but under ten times. The rearrangement links TRBV12-3 or TRBV12-4 to TRBJ2-5, with D perhaps TRBD2 (5 bases). CDR3 length: 12 residues. Trimming pared 7 bases from V and 5 bases from J, leaving 11 bases between. CDR3 loop: CASTDTGETQYF. In DNA, the CDR3 is TGTGCCAGCACCGACACGGGGGAGACCCAGTACTTC.

The chain carries TRBV12-3 or TRBV12-4 and TRBJ1-3; 8 bases align to TRBD1. This CDR3 spans 13 amino acids. The junction had 5 bases not matched to a gene; V was cut back by 6 bases and J by 7 bases. The CDR3 DNA is TGTGCCAGCAGATCGACAGGGGCCAACACCATATATTTT. Protein sequence: CASRSTGANTIYF.

In this sample, this clonotype turned up a few times. The chain joins TRBV7-9 to TRBJ1-5, with D hard to call. The germline V gene encodes CDR1 SEHNR and CDR2 FQNEAQ (reference sequence). Trimming stripped 5 bases from V and 2 bases from J, with 13 bases between. The CDR3 has 15 amino acids. The CDR3 region has the DNA TGTGCCAGCAGCCCGTCCGCGGCAGGCAATCAGCCCCAGCATTTT. It translates to CASSPSAAGNQPQHF.

The V and J genes are TRBV30 and TRBJ1-5; possible D gene TRBD1, 5 bases. Per germline, CDR1 GTSNPN and CDR2 SVGIG (reference sequence). This CDR3 region has 13 residues. V lost 3 bases, J lost 6 bases, and 12 bases lay in between. The CDR3 here is CAWSVNGGQPQHF. CDR3 DNA: TGTGCCTGGAGCGTAAACGGGGGTCAGCCCCAGCATTTT.